This record concerns one T cell receptor beta chain sequence. The sample originates from a study of blood T cell repertoires in COVID-19. Across the whole study: COVID-19 samples from acute and convalescent phases originated in the United States, Italy and Spain. Sample material is recorded as cDNA or gDNA derived from T cells, B-cell-depleted T cells, or PBMCs.

V trimming: 2 bases; J trimming: 4 bases; junction bases outside the gene matches: 7. CDR1 and CDR2 (germline): MGHRA, YSYEKL. This CDR3 is built from 15 residues. Authors' data handling: It was from reference gene primer amplification that nucleated cell counts were estimated. Clones were read by immunoSEQ multiplex PCR, and TCRdb kept only the in-frame ones, dropping some. Clone size and the V and J calls come from that table; the DNA yielded D and trimming. The sample includes 50,000 to 75,000 clones, approximately 81% of them seen just once. This receptor was obtained from a woman aged 80 or older with active or convalescent COVID-19. What was sequenced was peripheral blood. The rearrangement joins TRBV4-1 to TRBJ2-7, with 8 nucleotides matching TRBD1. The DNA for the CDR3 is TGCGCCAGCAGCCAAACCGGGACAGGTCTTTACGAGCAGTACTTC. Its protein is CASSQTGTGLYEQYF.